The source of this T cell receptor beta chain is a study of T cells in Graves' hyperthyroidism and ophthalmopathy. Looking at the study overall: Before any treatment, at initial diagnosis, peripheral blood was collected.

There were TCR beta CDR3 regions amplified from RNA transcripts. TCR CDR3 underwent first-round RT-PCR with the HTBI primer set. From the multiplex PCR reads, TCRdb called clonotypes with MiXCR, one entry per CDR3 protein. The profile shows some 210,000 distinct CDR3 sequences, about 15% of them singletons. This clonotype was detected many times. The CDR3 sequence is 16 residues long. The V segment lost 2 bases and the J segment 0 bases; nucleotides outside the gene matches: 5. Per the germline V gene, CDR1 is SGHTA and CDR2 is FQGNSA. The hyperthyroidism was newly diagnosed and had lasted under 2 months; the patients were aged 18 to 65.

The genes are TRBV7-2 and TRBJ2-7; the match to TRBD1 covers 9 bases. This TCR derives from a man between 50 and 59 years old with Graves' hyperthyroidism. The specimen sequenced was blood. CDR3 in amino acids: CASSLFGQGSSYEQYF. The DNA of the CDR3 is TGTGCCAGCAGCTTATTCGGACAGGGGAGCTCCTACGAGCAGTACTTC.